These 23 T cell receptor beta chains came from one sample sequenced in a study of T cell responses to AZD1222 COVID-19 vaccine. Libraries were prepared by immunoSEQ multiplex PCR; TCRdb keeps only in-frame clonotypes and omits some of them. The sample gives roughly 97,000 clones, about 87% of which show up once; over 6.5% is in the top ten. This material consisted of peripheral blood, taken on day 0 of AZD1222 vaccination. The source of these receptors is an adult in good health.

The rearrangement links TRBV5-1 to TRBJ2-7; TRBD2 aligns across 13 bases. The CDR3 covers 16 residues. CDR1 and CDR2 (germline): SGHRS, YFSETQ. The V and J ends lost 4 bases and 2 bases, in that order; junction bases with no gene match: 6. DNA for the CDR3: TGCGCCAGCAGCCCGACTAGCGGGAGGCCCGCCTACGAGCAGTACTTC. Translating gives CASSPTSGRPAYEQYF.

V usage is TRBV7-8 and J usage is TRBJ1-2, with D unclear. The germline gives CDR1 SGHVS, CDR2 FQNEAQ. The CDR3 length is 12 residues. V was clipped by 1 base and J by 4 bases, with 4 bases between them. The CDR3 loop is CASSLDPYGYTF. CDR3 sequence (DNA): TGTGCCAGCAGCTTAGACCCCTATGGCTACACCTTC.

This clone showed up just a few times. This rearrangement joins TRBV18 to TRBJ1-1; 7 nucleotides line up with TRBD1. The CDR3 covers 13 residues. Germline values: CDR1 KGHSH, CDR2 LQKENI. V was clipped by 4 bases and J by 1 base; unmatched bases: 0. CDR3 region: CASSRQGNTEAFF. CDR3 DNA: TGTGCCAGCTCACGACAGGGGAACACTGAAGCTTTCTTT. Drawing the rest from reference TRBV18 and TRBJ1-1, the complete variable domain is NAGVMQNPRHLVRRRGQEARLRCSPMKGHSHVYWYRQLPEEGLKFMVYLQKENIIDESGMPKERFSAEFPKEGPSILRIQQVVRGDSAAYFCASSRQGNTEAFFGQGTRLTVV.

The V gene is TRBV30, the J gene TRBJ2-7; D is perhaps TRBD2 (6 bases). CDR1 is GTSNPN, CDR2 SVGIG, per germline (reference sequence). V lost 4 bases, J lost 6 bases, and 13 bases lay in between. The CDR3 covers 12 residues. The CDR3 DNA reads TGTGCCTGGAACCGGCGCGGGGTCGAGCAGTACTTC. Translation: CAWNRRGVEQYF.

This clone was detected only once. This rearrangement joins TRBV15 to TRBJ2-5; D is undetermined. Germline values: CDR1 LNHNV, CDR2 YYDKDF (reference sequence). V was clipped by 7 bases and J by 9 bases, with 12 bases between them. This CDR3 has 11 amino acids. Here the CDR3 reads CATTSSRSQYF. As DNA, the CDR3 is TGTGCCACCACCTCGTCGAGGTCCCAGTACTTC.

The rearrangement uses TRBV5-4 and TRBJ2-1, with TRBD2 matching 8 bases. This CDR3 has 15 amino acids. Germline V gives CDR1 SGHNT, CDR2 YYREEE (reference sequence). Trimming cost V 4 bases and J 6 bases; bases outside gene matches: 9. As DNA, the CDR3 is TGTGCCAGCAGCAAGGGACTAGTGCTTGTCAATGAGCAGTTCTTC. Translated, it gives CASSKGLVLVNEQFF.

J is TRBJ2-2 and V is TRBV6-2 or TRBV6-3; D may be TRBD1 (6 bases). In germline, CDR1 is MNHEY, CDR2 SVGEGT. The CDR3 contains 15 residues. The germline V and J ends were trimmed by 3 bases and 6 bases, with 14 bases remaining between them. CDR3 sequence (DNA): TGTGCCAGCAGTTATTGGACAGCTAGGGCCGGGGAGCTGTTTTTT. Its protein product is CASSYWTARAGELFF.

The genes are TRBV19 and TRBJ2-2; D possibly uses TRBD1 or TRBD2 (5 bases each). Germline lookup yields CDR1 LNHDA and CDR2 SQIVND (reference sequence). V lost 6 bases and J lost 4, with 15 bases in between. CDR3 length: 15 amino acids. The DNA for the CDR3 is TGTGCCAGTAGCCTTTACTGGGGGTCCACCGGGGAGCTGTTTTTT. Protein product: CASSLYWGSTGELFF.

The chain is built from TRBV10-2 and TRBJ2-7; D perhaps matches TRBD1 (6 bases). CDR1 and CDR2 from the germline V gene are WSHSY and SAAADI. Trimming took off 6 bases at V and 2 bases at J, with 14 bases between the two ends. The CDR3 contains 14 residues. The CDR3 protein is CASSLVGQTYEQYF. DNA of the CDR3: TGCGCCAGCAGCTTGGTAGGACAGACCTACGAGCAGTACTTC.

This clone occurred once. This chain uses TRBV7-2 with TRBJ2-7; 9 nucleotides align to TRBD1. Per germline, CDR1 SGHTA and CDR2 FQGNSA. The CDR3 loop spans 15 amino acids. V lost 5 bases, J lost 4 bases, and 9 bases stayed unmatched. DNA for the CDR3: TGTGCCAGCAGCGCCGGGACAGGGATAGGGTACGAGCAGTACTTC. Translating it yields CASSAGTGIGYEQYF.

This clone was recorded only once. The rearrangement joins TRBV7-8 to TRBJ1-2; possible D gene TRBD1, 6 bases. Per the germline V gene, CDR1 is SGHVS and CDR2 is FQNEAQ. The V end lost 5 bases, the J end lost 7 bases, and 23 bases lay between the germline ends. The CDR3 contains 16 residues. CDR3 coding DNA: TGTGCCAGCAGCCCACTGCGGACAGTAACTTTTCCTGGCTACACCTTC. It encodes CASSPLRTVTFPGYTF.

The chain employs TRBV27 and TRBJ2-1; no definite D call. Germline CDR1 is MNHEY and CDR2 is SMNVEV (reference sequence). CDR3 length: 14 residues. Between the trimmed V and J ends, which lost 2 bases and 10 bases, there was a span of 15 bases. The CDR3 bases are TGTGCCAGCAGTTTAACGGCCACCCCGCGCGAGCAGTTCTTC. Protein: CASSLTATPREQFF.

This chain connects TRBV28 to TRBJ2-7; D may be TRBD2 (5 bases). The V gene lost 10 bases and the J gene lost 3 bases, with 19 bases spanning the gap. CDR1 and CDR2 from the germline V gene are MDHEN and SYDVKM. This CDR3 comprises 14 residues. CDR3 protein: CATLPGSPIYEQYF. The CDR3 DNA reads as TGTGCCACCTTACCGGGGAGCCCAATCTACGAGCAGTACTTC.

This chain links TRBV18 with TRBJ1-2, with 11 bases matching TRBD1. This CDR3 has 16 residues. V gave up 6 bases and J gave up 2 bases; unmatched junction bases: 8. Germline CDR1 is KGHSH and CDR2 is LQKENI. The CDR3 loop is CASSQGQGARNYGYTF. Written as DNA, the CDR3 is TGTGCCAGCTCTCAAGGACAGGGGGCTAGGAACTATGGCTACACCTTC. The full variable domain, in which reference TRBV18 and TRBJ1-2 provide the parts outside the CDR3, is NAGVMQNPRHLVRRRGQEARLRCSPMKGHSHVYWYRQLPEEGLKFMVYLQKENIIDESGMPKERFSAEFPKEGPSILRIQQVVRGDSAAYFCASSQGQGARNYGYTFGSGTRLTVV.

The V call is TRBV28, the J call TRBJ2-7, with 9 bases fitting TRBD1. Germline CDR1 reads MDHEN; CDR2 reads SYDVKM. Trimming took 4 bases from V and 2 from J; bases not matched to a gene: 9. The length of the CDR3 is 16 residues. The CDR3 sequence: CASSSPGTGRPYEQYF. The CDR3 region has the DNA TGTGCCAGCAGTTCTCCCGGGACAGGGAGGCCCTACGAGCAGTACTTC. The full variable domain, its missing parts supplied by reference TRBV28 and TRBJ2-7, is DVKVTQSSRYLVKRTGEKVFLECVQDMDHENMFWYRQDPGLGLRLIYFSYDVKMKEKGDIPEGYSVSREKKERFSLILESASTNQTSMYLCASSSPGTGRPYEQYFGPGTRLTVT.

CDR3 in DNA: TGTGCCAGCTCACCCCAGGGGGCGCAGGAAAAACTGTTTTTT. It specifies CASSPQGAQEKLFF. The gene calls are TRBV18 and TRBJ1-4; 8 nucleotides align to TRBD1. The CDR3 is 14 amino acids. Trimming at V came to 3 bases and at J to 8 bases, leaving 5 bases not matched to a gene. CDR1 and CDR2 from the germline V gene are KGHSH and LQKENI. Full variable domain (missing parts from reference TRBV18 and TRBJ1-4): NAGVMQNPRHLVRRRGQEARLRCSPMKGHSHVYWYRQLPEEGLKFMVYLQKENIIDESGMPKERFSAEFPKEGPSILRIQQVVRGDSAAYFCASSPQGAQEKLFFGSGTQLSVL.

This clone was seen once. V and J are TRBV4-1 and TRBJ2-1, with D maybe TRBD2 (5 bases). The CDR3 totals 14 residues. The V gene's germline CDR1 is MGHRA and CDR2 YSYEKL. V was cut by 0 bases and J by 9 bases, with 12 bases left in between. The CDR3, as DNA: TGCGCCAGCAGCCAAGATCCTTCCGGGGTTGAGCAGTTCTTC. It encodes CASSQDPSGVEQFF.

The V and J genes are TRBV6-5 and TRBJ1-6; D call uncertain. CDR1 is MNHEY and CDR2 is SVGAGI in the germline V gene. Trimming removed 2 bases at V and 3 bases at J, with 8 bases between. This CDR3 comprises 15 residues. CDR3 sequence (DNA): TGTGCCAGCAGTTACGCGAACAGCTATAATTCACCCCTCCACTTT. This translates into CASSYANSYNSPLHF.

The chain links TRBV7-9 to TRBJ2-1; D is uncertain. Per the germline V gene, CDR1 is SEHNR and CDR2 is FQNEAQ (reference sequence). V lost 5 bases and J lost 8, with 16 bases in between. This CDR3 contains 14 residues. The CDR3 nucleotides are TGTGCCAGCAGCCCAAATGCAGTACTCGATGAGCAGTTCTTC. Translation: CASSPNAVLDEQFF.

The count of this clone is one. V and J are TRBV7-2 and TRBJ2-3, with TRBD2 matching over 10 bases. Germline V gene data show CDR1 as SGHTA and CDR2 as FQGNSA. CDR3 length: 18 residues. V lost 5 bases to trimming and J lost 7 bases; unmatched junction nucleotides: 18. The CDR3 here is CASSGEWVAGGTGNTQYF. The CDR3 DNA follows: TGTGCCAGCAGCGGCGAGTGGGTAGCGGGAGGAACAGGAAATACGCAGTATTTT.

Notes on this clone: This sample includes further DNA sequences coding for the same CDR3. This chain joins TRBV5-4 and TRBJ2-7, with D possibly being TRBD1 or TRBD2 (5 bases each). V lost 0 bases, J lost 2 bases, and 9 bases lay in between. Germline CDR1 reads SGHNT; CDR2 reads YYREEE (reference sequence). The CDR3 has 14 amino acids. CDR3 amino acids: CASSLGGFPYEQYF. CDR3 sequence (DNA): TGTGCCAGCAGCTTGGGGGGGTTTCCCTACGAGCAGTACTTC.

V and J are TRBV21-1 and TRBJ1-5; TRBD1 is the table's D call, not checked against the DNA. TRBV21-1 is an annotated pseudogene. The CDR3 runs 17 residues. CDR3: CASSTPLSGGSNQPQHF. The CDR3 DNA is TGTGCCAGCAGCACCCCCCTGTCAGGGGGGAGCAATCAGCCCCAGCATTTT.

The rearrangement links TRBV5-4 to TRBJ1-3, with D tentatively TRBD1 (5 bases). The germline V and J ends were trimmed by 2 bases and 4 bases, with 16 bases remaining between them. This CDR3 is built from 16 residues. Germline V gene lookup returns CDR1 SGHNT and CDR2 YYREEE (reference sequence). The CDR3 protein is CASSFASDSFGNTIYF. In DNA, the CDR3 is TGTGCCAGCAGCTTTGCAAGCGACAGCTTCGGAAACACCATATATTTT.